These 12 T cell receptor beta chains came from one sample sequenced in a study of vaccination and CD4 T cells after COVID-19. Treatment described: 10-day PBMC culture with coronavirus spike peptide pools or control peptides (ViraFEST assay). With the Oncomine TCR Beta short-read assay, DNA from cultured CD4+ T cells was sequenced. TCRdb analysed the PCR reads with MiXCR anew, one entry per CDR3 protein. The table has roughly 18,000 distinct CDR3 sequences, around 56% seen once. These TCRs' antigens remain unknown. Sequencing used CD4+ T cells from blood, cultured in vitro. The source is a human donor who had recovered from COVID-19.

The chain is built from TRBV6-4 and TRBJ2-1, with TRBD2 identical over 14 bases. The V and J ends lost 6 bases and 7 bases, in that order; junction bases with no gene match: 11. This CDR3 comprises 17 residues. Germline-derived CDR1 and CDR2 are MRHNA and SNTAGT. The CDR3 nucleotides read TGTGCCAGCAGACGACTAGCGGGAGGGTCCAAGGGTAATGAGCAGTTCTTC. Amino acid sequence: CASRRLAGGSKGNEQFF.

This clonotype was detected a few times. The chain joins TRBV20-1 to TRBJ1-3; tentatively, D is TRBD1 (5 bases). The CDR3 contains 15 residues. Germline CDR1 is DFQATT and CDR2 is SNEGSKA (reference sequence). Trimming stripped 1 base from V and 2 bases from J, with 12 bases between. CDR3 in DNA: TGCAGTGCTAGAGCGGCAGGGTATGCTGGAAACACCATATATTTT. Its protein product is CSARAAGYAGNTIYF.

The chain has TRBV6-5 and TRBJ2-7; maybe TRBD1 (6 bases). Germline assignment: CDR1 MNHEY and CDR2 SVGAGI. This CDR3 region has 18 residues. Trimming pared 1 base from V and 2 bases from J, leaving 21 bases between. CDR3 residues: CASSYYPQGINRAYEQYF. Written as DNA, the CDR3 is TGTGCCAGCAGTTACTATCCACAGGGAATTAATAGAGCCTACGAGCAGTACTTC.

The chain links TRBV12-3 or TRBV12-4 to TRBJ1-2; D unresolved. CDR3 size: 13 residues. Trimming removed 4 bases from V and 8 bases from J, with 14 bases in between. Here the CDR3 reads CASSSGPEEGYTF. For the CDR3, the DNA is TGTGCCAGCAGTTCCGGGCCTGAAGAAGGCTACACCTTC.

This rearrangement joins TRBV20-1 to TRBJ1-2; D gene ambiguous. This CDR3 comprises 11 residues. CDR1 is DFQATT, CDR2 SNEGSKA, per germline (reference sequence). The germline V and J ends were trimmed by 3 bases and 4 bases, with 6 bases remaining between them. The CDR3 loop reads CSARGGYGYTF. The CDR3 nucleotides read TGCAGTGCTAGGGGAGGCTATGGCTACACCTTC.

The chain recombines TRBV7-3 with TRBJ2-7; 7 nucleotides align to TRBD1. V gave up 2 bases and J gave up 7 bases; unmatched junction bases: 5. Germline CDR1 reads SGHTA; CDR2 reads FQGTGA. This CDR3 is built from 13 residues. The DNA of the CDR3 is TGTGCCAGCAGCTTACGACAGGGCAGGGAGCAGTACTTC. It translates to CASSLRQGREQYF.

This clonotype was observed a few times. The germline gene is not matched at one end of the junction; a read error may be the cause. This chain joins TRBV7-7 and TRBJ1-2; 7 bases map to TRBD1. Germline loops: CDR1 SSHAT, CDR2 FNYEAQ (reference sequence). The CDR3 consists of 15 residues. CDR3 sequence reads: CASSLGGVDTGNYTF. For the CDR3, the DNA is TGTGCTAGCAGCTTAGGGGGCGTGGACACGGGAAACTACACCTTC.

This clonotype was seen a handful of times. At one of its ends the junction is not consistent with the germline gene, which may arise from a read error. This rearrangement joins TRBV27 to TRBJ2-7; no firm D call. CDR1 and CDR2 from the germline V gene are MNHEY and SMNVEV (reference sequence). The CDR3 covers 14 residues. CDR3 protein: CASSNQPFFSKRDF. DNA of the CDR3: TGTGCCAGCAGTAACCAGCCCTTCTTCTCTAAAAGGGACTTC.

This clonotype was observed once. This chain links TRBV6-5 with TRBJ2-5, with D possibly matching TRBD1 (6 bases). Trimming removed 2 bases at V and 1 base at J, with 8 bases between. The germline CDR1 and CDR2 sequences are MNHEY and SVGAGI. This CDR3 has 14 amino acids. As DNA, the CDR3 is TGTGCCAGCAGTTACAGGGGGACCCAAGAGACCCAGTACTTC. Protein: CASSYRGTQETQYF.

This clonotype has only one observation. The chain has TRBV11-3 and TRBJ1-6, with a possible D match to TRBD1 (6 bases). The CDR3 spans 17 residues. Per the germline V gene, CDR1 is SGHNT and CDR2 is YENEEA. V shed 0 bases and J shed 8 bases, with 17 bases lying between them. CDR3 residues: CASSLEVWEGGHSPLHF. The CDR3 bases are TGTGCCAGCAGCTTAGAGGTCTGGGAAGGGGGTCATTCACCCCTCCACTTT.

This clonotype was picked up a small number of times. The chain recombines TRBV2 with TRBJ1-1; 10 bases are shared with TRBD1. Per germline, CDR1 SNHLY and CDR2 FYNNEI. Trimming took 5 bases from V and 1 from J; bases not matched to a gene: 1. The CDR3 runs 14 residues. In DNA form, the CDR3 reads TGTGCCAGCAGTCGACAGGGGGCGAACACTGAAGCTTTCTTT. Translating gives CASSRQGANTEAFF.

The CDR3 region has the DNA TGTGCCTGGAGTGACGGGGTAACAAGGACCCAGTACTTC. Translated: CAWSDGVTRTQYF. J is TRBJ2-5 and V is TRBV30; D perhaps matches TRBD2 (5 bases). Germline lookup yields CDR1 GTSNPN and CDR2 SVGIG (reference sequence). This CDR3 contains 13 residues. Trimming pared 1 base from V and 7 bases from J, leaving 13 bases between.